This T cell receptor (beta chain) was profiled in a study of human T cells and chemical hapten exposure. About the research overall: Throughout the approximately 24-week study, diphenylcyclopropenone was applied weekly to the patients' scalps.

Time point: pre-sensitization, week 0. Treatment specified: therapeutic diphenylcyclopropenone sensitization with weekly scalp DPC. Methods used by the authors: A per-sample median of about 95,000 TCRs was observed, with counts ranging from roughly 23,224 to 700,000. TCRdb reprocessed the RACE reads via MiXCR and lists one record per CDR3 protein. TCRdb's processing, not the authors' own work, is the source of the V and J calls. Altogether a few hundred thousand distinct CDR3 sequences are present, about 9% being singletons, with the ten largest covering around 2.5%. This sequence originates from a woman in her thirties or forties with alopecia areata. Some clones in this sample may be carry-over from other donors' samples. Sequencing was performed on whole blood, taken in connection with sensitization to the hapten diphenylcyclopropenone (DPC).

This CDR3 reads CATSRDQAANEKLFF. The DNA of the CDR3 is TGTGCCACCAGCAGAGATCAGGCAGCTAATGAAAAACTGTTTTTT. V usage is TRBV15 and J usage is TRBJ1-4; D call uncertain. V was cut by 0 bases and J by 3 bases, with 8 bases left in between. The CDR3 totals 15 residues. CDR1 LNHNV and CDR2 YYDKDF come from the germline V gene (reference sequence).